The next 32 T cell receptor beta chains were all read from a single sample in a study of blood T cell repertoires in COVID-19. Sequenced by immunoSEQ multiplex PCR; TCRdb stores in-frame clones only, minus some. This sample has around 380,000 clones, with about 87% found just once. Source material: PBMCs or T cells enriched from blood (not recorded which). Receptors were obtained from a man under 40 who had recovered from COVID-19.

This rearrangement joins TRBV4-2 to TRBJ2-1; D is possibly TRBD1 (6 bases). V was clipped by 0 bases and J by 5 bases, with 11 bases between them. This CDR3 has 15 residues. Germline V gene sequence: CDR1 LGHNA, CDR2 YNFKEQ. The CDR3 loop is CASSQEGRTDNEQFF. CDR3 nucleotides: TGTGCCAGCAGCCAAGAGGGCCGGACAGACAATGAGCAGTTCTTC.

The chain joins TRBV27 to TRBJ1-5; a possible D gene is TRBD1 (6 bases). The V gene lost 5 bases and the J gene lost 0 bases, with 23 bases spanning the gap. Looked up from germline, CDR1 is MNHEY and CDR2 is SMNVEV (reference sequence). The CDR3 covers 19 residues. The CDR3 spells CASSPRGGRGIISNQPQHF. The CDR3 DNA reads as TGTGCCAGCAGTCCGCGAGGCGGCAGGGGAATAATTAGCAATCAGCCCCAGCATTTT.

V and J are TRBV18 and TRBJ1-2; a possible D gene is TRBD1 (6 bases). The germline V gene has CDR1 KGHSH and CDR2 LQKENI. The CDR3 has 15 residues. The V end was cut by 3 bases, the J end by 7 bases, with 18 bases between. The CDR3: CASSPESPGVGGYTF. Written as DNA, the CDR3 is TGTGCCAGCTCACCCGAGAGTCCAGGGGTAGGTGGCTACACCTTC.

V usage is TRBV27 and J usage is TRBJ1-6; D is possibly TRBD1 (5 bases). Trimming shortened V by 4 bases and J by 0 bases, and 16 bases separated the two germline ends. Germline lookup yields CDR1 MNHEY and CDR2 SMNVEV (reference sequence). The CDR3 consists of 18 residues. The CDR3 sequence is CASSYGTGVSSYNSPLHF. The CDR3 DNA reads as TGTGCCAGCAGTTATGGTACGGGGGTAAGCTCCTATAATTCACCCCTCCACTTT.

This chain connects TRBV5-4 to TRBJ1-1; the match to TRBD1 covers 8 bases. Germline CDR1 and CDR2: SGHNT and YYREEE (reference sequence). The CDR3 runs to 15 residues. Trimming took 4 bases from V and 1 from J; bases not matched to a gene: 6. The CDR3 bases are TGTGCCAGCAGCCTAGGACAGGGAAAGAACACTGAAGCTTTCTTT. Amino acids: CASSLGQGKNTEAFF.

J is TRBJ2-2 and V is TRBV14, with no clear D. The CDR3 consists of 12 residues. Germline CDR1 reads SGHDN; CDR2 reads FVKESK. The germline V and J ends were trimmed by 2 bases and 5 bases, with 3 bases remaining between them. The CDR3: CASSQLTGELFF. CDR3 bases: TGTGCCAGCAGCCAACTTACCGGGGAGCTGTTTTTT. Supplemented by reference TRBV14 and TRBJ2-2, the full variable domain reads EAGVTQFPSHSVIEKGQTVTLRCDPISGHDNLYWYRRVMGKEIKFLLHFVKESKQDESGMPNNRFLAERTGGTYSTLKVQPAELEDSGVYFCASSQLTGELFFGEGSRLTVL.

J is TRBJ2-5 and V is TRBV15; 7 nucleotides match TRBD1. V shed 1 base, J shed 2 bases, and the junction held 7 bases outside the gene matches. The CDR3 totals 16 residues. CDR1 and CDR2 from the germline V gene are LNHNV and YYDKDF (reference sequence). This chain's CDR3 is CATSRGRDSSQETQYF. The CDR3 DNA is TGTGCCACCAGCAGAGGACGGGACAGTAGTCAAGAGACCCAGTACTTC.

The chain couples TRBV13 to TRBJ1-3, with 7 bases fitting TRBD1. The CDR3 consists of 19 residues. Germline V gene lookup returns CDR1 PRHDT and CDR2 FYEKMQ (reference sequence). The junction had 19 bases not matched to a gene; V was cut back by 0 bases and J by 8 bases. CDR3 bases: TGTGCCAGCAGCTTAGGATTCGCCAGGGGGTCCCCTCGTCCGGACACCATATATTTT. Protein sequence: CASSLGFARGSPRPDTIYF.

This clone has only one observation. This chain joins TRBV7-2 and TRBJ1-6; D might be TRBD1 (5 bases). Germline loops: CDR1 SGHTA, CDR2 FQGNSA. The length of the CDR3 is 16 residues. V was pared by 5 bases and J by 7 bases, with 18 bases between. CDR3 sequence: CASSLGPGTANSPLHF. The CDR3 DNA reads as TGTGCCAGCAGCCTGGGGCCAGGAACAGCCAATTCACCCCTCCACTTT.

The chain is built from TRBV6-1 and TRBJ2-4; D might be TRBD2 (6 bases). V lost 1 base, J lost 2 bases, and 12 bases lay in between. The length of the CDR3 is 16 residues. Germline CDR1 reads MNHNS; CDR2 reads SASEGT. This CDR3 is CASSEDGGGPKNIQYF. CDR3 in DNA: TGTGCCAGCAGTGAAGACGGGGGTGGACCCAAAAACATTCAGTACTTC.

V usage is TRBV2 and J usage is TRBJ2-2; no clear D gene. Looked up from germline, CDR1 is SNHLY and CDR2 is FYNNEI. V lost 4 bases, J lost 6 bases, and 9 bases lay in between. The CDR3 covers 13 residues. CDR3 residues: CASSASVAGELFF. The CDR3 region has the DNA TGTGCCAGCAGTGCTTCGGTGGCCGGGGAGCTGTTTTTT.

The rearrangement links TRBV10-3 to TRBJ1-1, with 7 positions matching TRBD1. This CDR3 contains 13 residues. The ends lost 11 bases at V and 1 base at J; junction bases unmatched: 7. Germline V CDR1 and CDR2: ENHRY, SYGVKD. CDR3 region: CAVGDRQNTEAFF. The CDR3 nucleotides are TGTGCCGTCGGGGACAGACAGAACACTGAAGCTTTCTTT.

The chain carries TRBV29-1 and TRBJ1-5; 8 positions match TRBD1. The CDR3 is made up of 15 amino acids. Germline lookup yields CDR1 SQVTM and CDR2 ANQGSEA. The V segment lost 6 bases and the J segment 6 bases; nucleotides outside the gene matches: 13. The DNA of the CDR3 is TGCAGCGTAGGACAGGGAAGCCCACAAGGTCAGCCCCAGCATTTT. Translating it yields CSVGQGSPQGQPQHF.

The genes are TRBV30 and TRBJ2-5; the D gene is possibly TRBD1 (5 bases). CDR1 is GTSNPN, CDR2 SVGIG, per germline (reference sequence). Trimming took off 0 bases at V and 7 bases at J, with 12 bases between the two ends. The CDR3 totals 13 residues. The CDR3, as DNA: TGTGCCTGGAGTGTACAGGCCAAATGGACCCAGTACTTC. Translating it yields CAWSVQAKWTQYF.

V usage is TRBV10-2 and J usage is TRBJ2-1; D perhaps matches TRBD2 (7 bases). This CDR3 is built from 12 residues. The V end lost 8 bases, the J end lost 6 bases, and 11 bases lay between the germline ends. In germline, CDR1 is WSHSY, CDR2 SAAADI. The DNA for the CDR3 is TGCGCCAGCGGGGGGGCTCTCAATGAGCAGTTCTTC. It is translated as CASGGALNEQFF.

The chain links TRBV11-2 to TRBJ2-3; 8 positions agree with TRBD2. The germline gives CDR1 SGHAT, CDR2 FQNNGV. The V gene end was trimmed by 5 bases and the J gene end by 1 base; junction bases not matched to a gene: 14. The CDR3 has 18 residues. CDR3 sequence reads: CASSPGTSLFGGTDTQYF. CDR3 coding DNA: TGTGCCAGCAGCCCCGGGACTAGTCTTTTTGGGGGCACAGATACGCAGTATTTT.

The gene calls are TRBV7-8 and TRBJ2-1; D unresolved. CDR3 length: 13 amino acids. Per germline, CDR1 SGHVS and CDR2 FQNEAQ. The ends were cut back, 1 base at V and 7 bases at J, with 8 bases in the middle. CDR3 bases: TGTGCCAGCAGCTTAGGGCCCGTTAATGAGCAGTTCTTC. It translates to CASSLGPVNEQFF.

V gene TRBV15 combines with J gene TRBJ2-3; the D gene is possibly TRBD1 (6 bases). Germline V gene sequence: CDR1 LNHNV, CDR2 YYDKDF (reference sequence). CDR3 size: 15 residues. The V end lost 3 bases, the J end lost 7 bases, and 17 bases lay between the germline ends. The chain's CDR3 is CATSSGQPFFNTQYF. DNA for the CDR3: TGTGCCACCAGCAGTGGACAGCCATTCTTTAATACGCAGTATTTT. Using reference TRBV15 and TRBJ2-3 for the parts outside the CDR3, the full variable domain is DAMVIQNPRYQVTQFGKPVTLSCSQTLNHNVMYWYQQKSSQAPKLLFHYYDKDFNNEADTPDNFQSRRPNTSFCFLDIRSPGLGDTAMYLCATSSGQPFFNTQYFGPGTRLTVL.

This sequence joins TRBV15 and TRBJ1-6; a possible D gene is TRBD1 (5 bases). CDR3 length: 15 amino acids. Trimming took 0 bases from V and 10 from J, leaving 13 bases between them. CDR1 is LNHNV and CDR2 is YYDKDF in the germline V gene (reference sequence). CDR3 bases: TGTGCCACCAGCAGAGATAGGGGAAGGGGATCACCCCTCCACTTT. Translating gives CATSRDRGRGSPLHF.

The V call is TRBV30, the J call TRBJ1-1, with D perhaps TRBD1 (6 bases). Trimming took 2 bases from V and 13 from J, leaving 20 bases between them. CDR3 length: 13 residues. CDR1 is GTSNPN, CDR2 SVGIG, per germline (reference sequence). The CDR3 nucleotides are TGTGCCTGGAGTCCTATACTCGGGACATGGGGTTTCTTT. Amino acids: CAWSPILGTWGFF. The full variable domain, its missing parts supplied by reference TRBV30 and TRBJ1-1, is SQTIHQWPATLVQPVGSPLSLECTVEGTSNPNLYWYRQAAGRGLQLLFYSVGIGQISSEVPQNLSASRPQDRQFILSSKKLLLSDSGFYLCAWSPILGTWGFFGQGTRLTVV.

Only one count was recorded for this clone. The V call is TRBV18, the J call TRBJ1-5; no firm D call. Per germline, CDR1 KGHSH and CDR2 LQKENI. The CDR3 extends over 16 amino acids. The V and J ends lost 2 bases and 5 bases respectively, with 16 bases between them. In DNA form, the CDR3 reads TGTGCCAGCTCACCATTTAAGAGGGAAGTGGATCAGCCCCAGCATTTT. This gives the protein CASSPFKREVDQPQHF.

The CDR3, as DNA: TGTGCCAGCAGTGAAGTTTCGGGAAAACTGTTTTTT. It specifies CASSEVSGKLFF. This sequence joins TRBV2 and TRBJ1-4; no firm D call. CDR3 size: 12 residues. V was pared by 1 base and J by 10 bases, with 7 bases between. Per the germline V gene, CDR1 is SNHLY and CDR2 is FYNNEI.

The chain employs TRBV6-5 and TRBJ1-2, with TRBD1 matching over 7 bases. Trimming took 6 bases from V and 0 from J; bases not matched to a gene: 7. The germline CDR1 and CDR2 sequences are MNHEY and SVGAGI. CDR3 length: 15 residues. The chain's CDR3 is CASSIRTGANYGYTF. CDR3 nucleotides: TGTGCCAGCAGCATTAGGACAGGAGCTAACTATGGCTACACCTTC.

This chain links TRBV10-3 with TRBJ2-7, with 7 bases lining up with TRBD2. The V and J ends lost 0 bases and 5 bases, in that order; junction bases with no gene match: 4. The germline V gene has CDR1 ENHRY and CDR2 SYGVKD. The length of the CDR3 is 14 residues. In DNA form, the CDR3 reads TGTGCCATCAGTGAGTCGAGCGGGGTCGACGAGCAGTACTTC. Translating it yields CAISESSGVDEQYF.

This chain uses TRBV5-1 with TRBJ2-7; TRBD1 matches at 12 bases. This CDR3 is 19 amino acids long. CDR1 is SGHRS and CDR2 is YFSETQ in the germline V gene. The trim removed 4 bases at V and 3 bases at J, leaving 17 bases unmatched. The DNA for the CDR3 is TGCGCCAGCAGCGGCTCCGGGACAGGGGGCTCCGGGCCGGGCTACGAGCAGTACTTC. Residues: CASSGSGTGGSGPGYEQYF.

The V and J genes are TRBV6-5 and TRBJ2-1; 7 nucleotides align to TRBD2. Germline trimming cut 4 bases from V and 9 bases from J; bases unmatched to any gene: 3. CDR3 length: 12 amino acids. CDR1 MNHEY and CDR2 SVGAGI come from the germline V gene. For the CDR3, the DNA is TGTGCCAGCAGTTTTGAGCGGGGTGAGCAGTTCTTC. Translation: CASSFERGEQFF.

Turning to this clone: Within the sample, other DNA sequences also encode this same CDR3. J is TRBJ2-2 and V is TRBV9; tentative D call: TRBD1 (6 bases). This CDR3 spans 13 amino acids. CDR1 SGDLS and CDR2 YYNGEE come from the germline V gene. Trimming left V 2 bases short and J 5 bases short, with 7 bases between. CDR3 in amino acids: CASSVQGTGELFF. CDR3 nucleotides: TGTGCCAGCAGCGTTCAGGGGACCGGGGAGCTGTTTTTT.

The J gene is TRBJ1-1, the V gene TRBV27; 8 bases fit TRBD1. The V gene end was trimmed by 4 bases and the J gene end by 4 bases; junction bases not matched to a gene: 5. The CDR3 has 14 amino acids. Germline assignment: CDR1 MNHEY and CDR2 SMNVEV (reference sequence). CDR3 protein: CASSSDRVGTEAFF. The CDR3 bases are TGTGCCAGCAGTTCGGACAGGGTCGGCACTGAAGCTTTCTTT.

CDR3 DNA sequence: TGCGCCAGCAGCCAAGCCAAGGGACACACTAATGAAAAACTGTTTTTT. Encoded protein: CASSQAKGHTNEKLFF. V gene TRBV4-1 combines with J gene TRBJ1-4; D perhaps matches TRBD1 (6 bases). V lost 1 base and J 2 bases, leaving 11 bases between the germline ends. The CDR3 extends over 16 amino acids. Per the germline V gene, CDR1 is MGHRA and CDR2 is YSYEKL.

The genes are TRBV11-2 and TRBJ2-7; 9 bases agree with TRBD2. J was trimmed by 1 base and V by 0 bases; bases with no gene match: 4. CDR3 size: 16 residues. Germline CDR1 SGHAT, CDR2 FQNNGV. CDR3 nucleotides: TGTGCCAGCAGCTTAGAGGTTAGCGGGGGTTCCTACGAGCAGTACTTC. This sequence encodes CASSLEVSGGSYEQYF. The full variable domain, completed using reference TRBV11-2 and TRBJ2-7, is EAGVAQSPRYKIIEKRQSVAFWCNPISGHATLYWYQQILGQGPKLLIQFQNNGVVDDSQLPKDRFSAERLKGVDSTLKIQPAKLEDSAVYLCASSLEVSGGSYEQYFGPGTRLTVT.

J is TRBJ2-5 and V is TRBV4-3, with 10 bases aligning to TRBD2. The CDR3 is made up of 17 amino acids. Trimming at V came to 0 bases and at J to 7 bases, leaving 11 bases not matched to a gene. Germline CDR1 is LGHNA and CDR2 is YSLEER. The CDR3 sequence: CASSQEGPSGGARTQYF. The DNA for the CDR3 is TGCGCCAGCAGCCAAGAGGGCCCTAGCGGGGGTGCCCGGACCCAGTACTTC.

The chain joins TRBV18 to TRBJ2-5; TRBD1 might be the D (6 bases). Germline CDR1 is KGHSH and CDR2 is LQKENI. The V end was cut by 1 base, the J end by 3 bases, with 12 bases between. This CDR3 spans 15 amino acids. The chain's CDR3 is CASSPQNAGEETQYF. CDR3 DNA: TGTGCCAGCTCACCACAGAACGCAGGGGAAGAGACCCAGTACTTC.